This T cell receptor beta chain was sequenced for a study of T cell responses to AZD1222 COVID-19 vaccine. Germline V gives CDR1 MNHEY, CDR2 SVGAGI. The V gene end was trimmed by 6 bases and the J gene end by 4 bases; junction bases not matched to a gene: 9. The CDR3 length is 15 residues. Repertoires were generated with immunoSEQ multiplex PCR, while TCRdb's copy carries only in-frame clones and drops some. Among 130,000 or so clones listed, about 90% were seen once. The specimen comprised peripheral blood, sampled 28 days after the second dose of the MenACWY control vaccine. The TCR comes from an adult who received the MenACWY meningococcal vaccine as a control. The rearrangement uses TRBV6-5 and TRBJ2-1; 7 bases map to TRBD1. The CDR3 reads CASRLQGTPYNEQFF. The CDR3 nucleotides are TGTGCCAGCAGACTACAGGGGACACCGTACAATGAGCAGTTCTTC.